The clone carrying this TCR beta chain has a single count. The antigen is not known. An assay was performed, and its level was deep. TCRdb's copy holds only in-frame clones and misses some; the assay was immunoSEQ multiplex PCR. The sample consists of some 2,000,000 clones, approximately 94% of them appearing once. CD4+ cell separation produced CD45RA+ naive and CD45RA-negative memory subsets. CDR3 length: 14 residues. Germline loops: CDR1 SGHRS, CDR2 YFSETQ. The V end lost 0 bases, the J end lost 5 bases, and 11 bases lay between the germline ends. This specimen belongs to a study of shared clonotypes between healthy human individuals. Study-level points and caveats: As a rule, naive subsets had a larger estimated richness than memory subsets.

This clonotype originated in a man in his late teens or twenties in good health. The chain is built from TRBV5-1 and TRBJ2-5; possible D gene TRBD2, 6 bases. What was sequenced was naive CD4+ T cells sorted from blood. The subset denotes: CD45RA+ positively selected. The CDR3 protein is CASSLGGDFETQYF. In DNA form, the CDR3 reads TGCGCCAGCAGCTTGGGCGGGGATTTCGAGACCCAGTACTTC.